This entry lists 29 T cell receptor beta chains sequenced from one sample in a study of T cells in narcolepsy. Libraries were prepared by immunoSEQ multiplex PCR; TCRdb keeps only in-frame clonotypes and omits some of them. The table has under 35,000 clones, 80% to 85% seen once. Specimen: memory (CD45RA-) CD4+ T cells from blood. These receptors originate from a human donor in good health.

This chain connects TRBV5-6 to TRBJ1-1; tentatively, D is TRBD1 (5 bases). Trimming removed 0 bases from V and 6 bases from J, with 12 bases in between. CDR3 length equals 14 residues. Germline lookup yields CDR1 SGHDT and CDR2 YYEEEE. DNA for the CDR3: TGTGCCAGCAGCTTGGGGGGGAAATTTGCTGAAGCTTTCTTT. It specifies CASSLGGKFAEAFF. The variable domain in full, completed from reference TRBV5-6 and TRBJ1-1, reads DAGVTQSPTHLIKTRGQQVTLRCSPKSGHDTVSWYQQALGQGPQFIFQYYEEEERQRGNFPDRFSGHQFPNYSSELNVNALLLGDSALYLCASSLGGKFAEAFFGQGTRLTVV.

V gene TRBV11-3 combines with J gene TRBJ2-3; no reliable D call. The CDR3 is 15 residues long. Trimming left V 0 bases short and J 6 bases short, with 13 bases between. Germline lookup yields CDR1 SGHNT and CDR2 YENEEA. The DNA for the CDR3 is TGTGCCAGCAGCTTAGAAAGCTCCCGAGCGGATACGCAGTATTTT. As protein: CASSLESSRADTQYF.

The chain carries TRBV6-4 and TRBJ1-5; D unclear. The V end lost 4 bases, the J end lost 3 bases, and 7 bases lay between the germline ends. The germline V gene has CDR1 MRHNA and CDR2 SNTAGT. The CDR3 is 13 amino acids. CDR3 in DNA: TGTGCCAGCAGTGGGGAGCACAATCAGCCCCAGCATTTT. Encoded protein: CASSGEHNQPQHF.

As for this clone: Other DNA sequences in this specimen translate into the identical CDR3. This rearrangement joins TRBV6-5 to TRBJ2-7, with 7 positions matching TRBD1. The germline gives CDR1 MNHEY, CDR2 SVGAGI. V shed 5 bases and J 2 bases; nucleotides not matched to a gene: 6. The CDR3 spans 14 residues. In nucleotides, the CDR3 is TGTGCCAGCAGTCCCGACAGGGTAACCTACGAGCAGTACTTC. Translation gives CASSPDRVTYEQYF.

There are a few counts of this clone. J is TRBJ2-1 and V is TRBV10-3, with TRBD2 identical over 7 bases. The germline V gene has CDR1 ENHRY and CDR2 SYGVKD. The CDR3 length is 14 residues. The junction had 6 bases not matched to a gene; V was cut back by 2 bases and J by 8 bases. CDR3 residues: CAISETTAGDEQFF. The DNA of the CDR3 is TGTGCCATCAGTGAGACAACGGCGGGGGATGAGCAGTTCTTC.

The chain combines TRBV30 with TRBJ1-1; D is undetermined. In germline, CDR1 is GTSNPN, CDR2 SVGIG (reference sequence). V lost 6 bases and J 3 bases, leaving 8 bases between the germline ends. The CDR3 length is 11 residues. The CDR3 spells CACSVDTEAFF. CDR3 coding DNA: TGTGCCTGTTCGGTTGACACTGAAGCTTTCTTT.

This clone appeared a single time. The V and J genes are TRBV10-1 and TRBJ2-3; possibly TRBD1 for D (6 bases). This CDR3 spans 13 amino acids. Between the trimmed V and J ends, which lost 6 bases and 3 bases, there was a span of 10 bases. Looked up from germline, CDR1 is WNHNN and CDR2 is SYGVQD (reference sequence). The CDR3: CASSGRGTDTQYF. DNA of the CDR3: TGCGCCAGCAGCGGCAGGGGTACAGATACGCAGTATTTT.

The V and J genes are TRBV9 and TRBJ1-2, with D possibly matching TRBD1 (5 bases). CDR1 and CDR2 from the germline V gene are SGDLS and YYNGEE. This CDR3 spans 15 amino acids. The ends were cut back, 0 bases at V and 2 bases at J, with 11 bases in the middle. The CDR3 protein is CASSVATGGNYGYTF. The CDR3 DNA reads TGTGCCAGCAGCGTAGCTACAGGAGGGAACTATGGCTACACCTTC.

The chain combines TRBV5-1 with TRBJ2-3, with TRBD2 matching 11 bases. Germline assignment: CDR1 SGHRS and CDR2 YFSETQ. The ends lost 5 bases at V and 1 base at J; junction bases unmatched: 3. The length of the CDR3 is 15 residues. CDR3 nucleotide sequence: TGCGCCAGCAGGACTAGCGGGGCCGGCACAGATACGCAGTATTTT. Protein product: CASRTSGAGTDTQYF.

The chain carries TRBV12-5 and TRBJ1-1, with a possible D match to TRBD1 (5 bases). This CDR3 comprises 12 residues. The germline CDR1 and CDR2 sequences are LGHNT and FRNRAP. V lost 6 bases to trimming and J lost 2 bases, with 7 bases between them. This chain's CDR3 is CASGRDNTEAFF. In DNA form, the CDR3 reads TGTGCTAGTGGCCGGGACAACACTGAAGCTTTCTTT.

In its sample, this clone was seen a few times. The rearrangement joins TRBV5-4 to TRBJ2-5, with D possibly TRBD1 on 6 matching bases. The CDR3 runs to 14 residues. Germline-derived CDR1 and CDR2 are SGHNT and YYREEE (reference sequence). Between the trimmed V and J ends, which lost 4 bases and 5 bases, there was a span of 15 bases. The CDR3 DNA reads as TGTGCCAGCAGCCTCCACGGACAGACGGAGACCCAGTACTTC. This translates into CASSLHGQTETQYF.

This clone occurred once. The chain combines TRBV5-1 with TRBJ1-6; possible D gene TRBD1, 5 bases. CDR1 and CDR2 from the germline V gene are SGHRS and YFSETQ. This CDR3 region has 15 residues. V lost 0 bases and J lost 9, with 13 bases in between. This CDR3 is CASSLDPGLGSPLHF. The CDR3 bases are TGCGCCAGCAGCTTGGATCCGGGACTCGGTTCACCCCTCCACTTT.

The chain recombines TRBV6-5 with TRBJ2-3; D might be TRBD1 or TRBD2, each matching 6 bases. V lost 5 bases and J lost 1, with 13 bases in between. The germline CDR1 and CDR2 sequences are MNHEY and SVGAGI. The CDR3 sequence is 15 residues long. CDR3 in amino acids: CASSVGGPRTDTQYF. CDR3 coding DNA: TGTGCCAGCAGTGTGGGGGGCCCCCGCACAGATACGCAGTATTTT.

The chain recombines TRBV5-4 with TRBJ1-1; 7 bases are shared with TRBD1. This CDR3 spans 15 amino acids. The V and J ends lost 4 bases and 4 bases, in that order; junction bases with no gene match: 10. Germline CDR1 SGHNT, CDR2 YYREEE (reference sequence). CDR3 amino acids: CASSQGGAGGTEAFF. CDR3 coding DNA: TGTGCCAGCAGCCAAGGGGGCGCGGGTGGCACTGAAGCTTTCTTT.

The rearrangement uses TRBV5-4 and TRBJ1-6; D call uncertain. Germline V gene lookup returns CDR1 SGHNT and CDR2 YYREEE (reference sequence). V was pared by 2 bases and J by 6 bases, with 12 bases between. CDR3 length: 15 amino acids. The CDR3 loop reads CASSLGASGNSPLHF. The CDR3 DNA is TGTGCCAGCAGCTTAGGAGCTTCTGGTAATTCACCCCTCCACTTT.

This chain links TRBV6-1 with TRBJ1-6; weak D call: TRBD1 (6 bases). The CDR3 extends over 14 amino acids. With 6 bases removed from V and 7 bases from J, the gap between germline ends came to 13 bases. CDR1 and CDR2 from the germline V gene are MNHNS and SASEGT. This CDR3 is CASSGQGRNSPLHF. CDR3 sequence (DNA): TGTGCCAGCAGCGGGCAGGGGAGGAATTCACCCCTCCACTTT.

This chain joins TRBV7-8 and TRBJ1-2; no firm D call. Looked up from germline, CDR1 is SGHVS and CDR2 is FQNEAQ. The CDR3 length is 15 residues. The germline V and J ends were trimmed by 1 base and 2 bases, with 11 bases remaining between them. CDR3 sequence reads: CASSLGAGNNYGYTF. The CDR3, as DNA: TGTGCCAGCAGCTTAGGGGCGGGTAACAACTATGGCTACACCTTC.

This clone was seen only a few times. The V gene is TRBV27, the J gene TRBJ2-1; 8 nucleotides match TRBD1. The V and J ends lost 2 bases and 3 bases, in that order; junction bases with no gene match: 6. Per the germline V gene, CDR1 is MNHEY and CDR2 is SMNVEV (reference sequence). The CDR3 contains 16 residues. The CDR3, as DNA: TGTGCCAGCAGTTTACGCCGGGACAGGATCTACAATGAGCAGTTCTTC. As protein: CASSLRRDRIYNEQFF.

The chain uses TRBV7-2 and TRBJ2-1, with D perhaps TRBD1 (6 bases). The germline gives CDR1 SGHTA, CDR2 FQGNSA. V was clipped by 4 bases and J by 3 bases, with 19 bases between them. The CDR3 is 17 residues long. This chain's CDR3 is CASSSLTGLRIYNEQFF. The CDR3, as DNA: TGTGCCAGCAGCTCCCTGACAGGCCTTCGCATCTACAATGAGCAGTTCTTC.

V is TRBV19 and J is TRBJ1-6; D uncertain. Trimming cost V 4 bases and J 6 bases, with 16 bases left between them. Germline V gene lookup returns CDR1 LNHDA and CDR2 SQIVND (reference sequence). The CDR3 covers 16 residues. The CDR3 sequence is CASSTPGGRSNSPLHF. CDR3 nucleotides: TGTGCCAGTAGTACACCCGGCGGCAGGTCTAATTCACCCCTCCACTTT. Combining the CDR3 with reference TRBV19 and TRBJ1-6 gives the whole variable domain DGGITQSPKYLFRKEGQNVTLSCEQNLNHDAMYWYRQDPGQGLRLIYYSQIVNDFQKGDIAEGYSVSREKKESFPLTVTSAQKNPTAFYLCASSTPGGRSNSPLHFGNGTRLTVT.

This rearrangement joins TRBV6-5 to TRBJ2-7; D unresolved. The CDR3 totals 13 residues. Per germline, CDR1 MNHEY and CDR2 SVGAGI. The V gene lost 11 bases and the J gene lost 2 bases, with 16 bases spanning the gap. The CDR3 sequence is CADTLGIPYEQYV. CDR3 DNA: TGTGCCGACACGTTGGGAATCCCCTACGAGCAGTACGTC.

The gene calls are TRBV10-3 and TRBJ1-4; TRBD1 matches at 7 bases. The length of the CDR3 is 14 residues. J lost 8 bases, V lost 11 bases, and 14 bases had no gene match. Germline V gene data show CDR1 as ENHRY and CDR2 as SYGVKD. This CDR3 is CAARSTGYGEKLFF. The CDR3 nucleotides read TGTGCCGCCCGTTCGACAGGGTATGGCGAAAAACTGTTTTTT.

The rearrangement joins TRBV27 to TRBJ2-5; TRBD1 agrees at 9 bases. Germline loops: CDR1 MNHEY, CDR2 SMNVEV (reference sequence). The CDR3 consists of 15 residues. V dropped 5 bases and J dropped 4; count of bases not matched to a gene: 8. The CDR3 bases are TGTGCCAGCAGTCCCCAGGGGACAGGGTTAGAGACCCAGTACTTC. Amino acid sequence: CASSPQGTGLETQYF.

The chain carries TRBV14 and TRBJ2-3; the D gene is possibly TRBD2 (6 bases). The CDR3 totals 15 residues. Germline-derived CDR1 and CDR2 are SGHDN and FVKESK. With 0 bases removed from V and 4 bases from J, the gap between germline ends came to 11 bases. The CDR3 DNA follows: TGTGCCAGCAGCCAAGATCGATGGGAGGCAGATACGCAGTATTTT. Translation: CASSQDRWEADTQYF.

This clone was recorded a few times. This chain uses TRBV7-2 with TRBJ1-2; D is unclear. V lost 1 base and J lost 0, with 6 bases in between. CDR1 is SGHTA and CDR2 is FQGNSA in the germline V gene. CDR3 length: 14 amino acids. CDR3 nucleotides: TGTGCCAGCAGCTTAGACAGTTCTAACTATGGCTACACCTTC. Translating gives CASSLDSSNYGYTF.

The chain couples TRBV28 to TRBJ2-2; 12 nucleotides agree with TRBD2. Per the germline V gene, CDR1 is MDHEN and CDR2 is SYDVKM. The ends lost 5 bases at V and 16 bases at J; junction bases unmatched: 8. The CDR3 spans 13 residues. Here the CDR3 DNA reads TGTGCCAGCAGTCTCCGGACTAGCGGGGTACCGTTTTTT. Protein sequence: CASSLRTSGVPFF.

The chain employs TRBV10-1 and TRBJ2-5; D is perhaps TRBD2 (7 bases). The CDR3 length is 12 residues. V dropped 8 bases and J dropped 5 bases, with 12 bases sitting between them. Germline V lookup: CDR1 WNHNN, CDR2 SYGVQD (reference sequence). For the CDR3, the DNA is TGCGCCAGCTCCGAGGGGGGGGAGACCCAGTACTTC. Encoded protein: CASSEGGETQYF.

V and J are TRBV5-1 and TRBJ1-2; possibly TRBD1 for D (6 bases). Trimming removed 4 bases at V and 7 bases at J, with 17 bases between. Germline loops: CDR1 SGHRS, CDR2 YFSETQ. This CDR3 has 14 residues. The CDR3 sequence: CASSPVSGGGGYTF. In nucleotides, the CDR3 is TGCGCCAGCAGCCCCGTTTCGGGGGGCGGTGGCTACACCTTC.

V usage is TRBV6-1 and J usage is TRBJ1-1; no clear D gene. The germline V gene has CDR1 MNHNS and CDR2 SASEGT. V was pared by 3 bases and J by 3 bases, with 8 bases between. The CDR3 consists of 13 residues. In nucleotides, the CDR3 is TGTGCCAGCAGTGAGGGGTTGGACACTGAAGCTTTCTTT. Translating gives CASSEGLDTEAFF.